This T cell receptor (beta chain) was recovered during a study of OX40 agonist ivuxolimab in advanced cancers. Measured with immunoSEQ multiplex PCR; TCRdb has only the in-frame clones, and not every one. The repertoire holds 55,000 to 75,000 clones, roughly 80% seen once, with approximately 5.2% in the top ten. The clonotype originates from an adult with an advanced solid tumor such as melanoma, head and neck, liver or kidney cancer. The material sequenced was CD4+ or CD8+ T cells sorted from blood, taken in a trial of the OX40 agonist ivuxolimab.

DNA of the CDR3: TGTGCCAGCAGCCGCCCCGGGGCAGGGGGCATGTACGAGCAGTACTTC. It encodes CASSRPGAGGMYEQYF. This rearrangement joins TRBV27 to TRBJ2-7; TRBD1 agrees at 8 bases. Unmatched junction bases numbered 14, after V lost 6 bases and J lost 4 bases. The CDR3 has 16 residues. Germline CDR1 MNHEY, CDR2 SMNVEV (reference sequence).